This T cell receptor (beta chain) is from a study of T cell changes during pregnancy in multiple sclerosis. Clones were sequenced by immunoSEQ multiplex PCR, and TCRdb holds only the in-frame ones, with some missing. Found here are 29,000 or so clones, about nine tenths of them singletons; the top ten hold approximately 7.2%. The source is a female donor with multiple sclerosis, enrolled in a pregnancy study. The specimen was CD8+ T cells from peripheral blood mononuclear cells, collected in the second trimester of pregnancy.

CDR3 residues: CASSPGPGQGDSPLHF. CDR3 bases: TGCGCCAGCAGTCCAGGGCCGGGACAGGGGGATTCACCCCTCCACTTT. This rearrangement joins TRBV4-1 to TRBJ1-6; 11 bases fit TRBD1. This CDR3 is built from 16 residues. Trimming at V came to 6 bases and at J to 8 bases, leaving 9 bases not matched to a gene. Per germline, CDR1 MGHRA and CDR2 YSYEKL.